The 3 T cell receptor beta chains below were found in one sample sequenced in a study of T cell clonality in common variable immunodeficiency. Overall study findings and caveats: Reportedly, TCR beta sequences from common variable immunodeficiency showed fewer deletions and N-nucleotide insertions.

The protocol was immunoSEQ multiplex PCR, while the TCRdb copy is restricted to in-frame clones and leaves out a portion. This sample includes roughly 39,000 clones with no singletons; its ten biggest clones take up around 5.8%. These TCRs' antigens remain unknown. The sample was peripheral blood mononuclear cells. Receptor source: a human donor with common variable immunodeficiency.

This clone was counted a few times. The CDR3 is cut off 3 residues early in the read; its end comes from the germline J gene. Other DNA sequences in the same sample also yield this CDR3. V and J are TRBV19 and TRBJ2-6, with TRBD1 identical over 7 bases. V lost 4 bases and J lost 4; bases outside the gene matches: 10. This CDR3 is 17 amino acids long. Per the germline V gene, CDR1 is LNHDA and CDR2 is SQIVND (reference sequence). CDR3 bases read: TGTGCCAGTAGTAGTGGGACAGCCCTGTCCGGGGCCAACGTC. Translated: CASSSGTALSGANV. The whole CDR3 reads CASSSGTALSGANVLTF.

This clone was detected ten times or more. Sequencing ends 3 residues short of the CDR3 end; the germline J gene provides the rest. V gene TRBV7-2 combines with J gene TRBJ1-6; D may be TRBD1 (5 bases). The germline CDR1 and CDR2 sequences are SGHTA and FQGNSA. V was cut by 1 base and J by 10 bases, with 14 bases left in between. The CDR3 covers 15 residues. The CDR3 reads CASSLGQGGRSPLHF. The sequenced CDR3 bases are TGTGCCAGCAGCTTAGGTCAGGGAGGTAGATCACCC.

The table lists this clone with many counts. The read is 3 residues too short to cover the CDR3 end, so that end is filled in from the germline J gene. The V call is TRBV18, the J call TRBJ1-1, with D hard to call. Trimming left V 5 bases short and J 0 bases short, with 7 bases between. Germline V gives CDR1 KGHSH, CDR2 LQKENI. The CDR3 is 13 amino acids. The CDR3 reads CASSKDMNTEAFF. CDR3 DNA, as far as it was read: TGTGCCAGCTCAAAAGACATGAACACTGAA.